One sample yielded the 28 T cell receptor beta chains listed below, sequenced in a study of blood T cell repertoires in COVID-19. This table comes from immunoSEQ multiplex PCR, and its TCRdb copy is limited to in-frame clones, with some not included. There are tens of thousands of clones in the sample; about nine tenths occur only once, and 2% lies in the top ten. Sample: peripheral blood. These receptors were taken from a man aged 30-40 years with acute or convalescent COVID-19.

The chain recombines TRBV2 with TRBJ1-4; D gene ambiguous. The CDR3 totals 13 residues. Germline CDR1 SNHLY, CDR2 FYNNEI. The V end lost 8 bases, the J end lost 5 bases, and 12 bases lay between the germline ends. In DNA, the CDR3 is TGTGCCAGCGATAGAGCGGAGAATGAAAAACTGTTTTTT. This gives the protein CASDRAENEKLFF.

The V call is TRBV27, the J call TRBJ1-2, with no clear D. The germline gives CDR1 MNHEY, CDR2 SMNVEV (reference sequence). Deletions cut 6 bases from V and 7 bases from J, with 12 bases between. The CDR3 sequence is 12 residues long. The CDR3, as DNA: TGTGCCAGCAGGGCCCCAACCTCTGGCTACACCTTC. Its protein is CASRAPTSGYTF.

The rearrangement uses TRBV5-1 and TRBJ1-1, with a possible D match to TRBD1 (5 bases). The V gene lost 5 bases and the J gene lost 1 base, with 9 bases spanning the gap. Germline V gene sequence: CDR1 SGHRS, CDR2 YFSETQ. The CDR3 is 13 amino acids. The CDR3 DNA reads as TGCGCCAGCAGGCGACAGTCGAACACTGAAGCTTTCTTT. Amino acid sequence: CASRRQSNTEAFF.

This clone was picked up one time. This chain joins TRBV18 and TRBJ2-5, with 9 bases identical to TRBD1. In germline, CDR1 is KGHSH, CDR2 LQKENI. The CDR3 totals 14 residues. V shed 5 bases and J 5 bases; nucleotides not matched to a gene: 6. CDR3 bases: TGTGCCAGCTCATTGGGACAGGGTGACGAGACCCAGTACTTC. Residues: CASSLGQGDETQYF.

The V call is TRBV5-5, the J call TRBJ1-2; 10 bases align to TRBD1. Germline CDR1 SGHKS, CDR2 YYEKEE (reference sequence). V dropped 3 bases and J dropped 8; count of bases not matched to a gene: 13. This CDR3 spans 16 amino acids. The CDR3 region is CASSSPLGTGVQGYTF. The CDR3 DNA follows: TGTGCCAGCAGCTCTCCGTTGGGGACAGGGGTTCAGGGCTACACCTTC.

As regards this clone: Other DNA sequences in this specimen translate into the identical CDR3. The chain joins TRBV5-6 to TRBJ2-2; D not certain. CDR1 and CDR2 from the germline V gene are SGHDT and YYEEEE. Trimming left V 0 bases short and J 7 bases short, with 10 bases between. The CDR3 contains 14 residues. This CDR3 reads CASSLEVQFGELFF. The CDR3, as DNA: TGTGCCAGCAGCTTGGAGGTACAGTTCGGGGAGCTGTTTTTT.

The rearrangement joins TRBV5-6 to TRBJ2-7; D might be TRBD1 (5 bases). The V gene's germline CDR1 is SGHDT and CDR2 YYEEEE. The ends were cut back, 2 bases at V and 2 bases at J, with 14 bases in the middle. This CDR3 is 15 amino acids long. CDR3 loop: CASSLKGAATYEQYV. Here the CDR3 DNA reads TGTGCCAGCAGCTTAAAAGGGGCCGCAACCTACGAGCAGTACGTC.

The DNA of the CDR3 is TGTGCCAGCGGTGGGAGGCAAACCGGGGAGCTGTTTTTT. It codes for CASGGRQTGELFF. The chain couples TRBV2 to TRBJ2-2; D is possibly TRBD2 (6 bases). Per germline, CDR1 SNHLY and CDR2 FYNNEI. Trimming left V 8 bases short and J 5 bases short, with 12 bases between. The CDR3 is 13 amino acids.

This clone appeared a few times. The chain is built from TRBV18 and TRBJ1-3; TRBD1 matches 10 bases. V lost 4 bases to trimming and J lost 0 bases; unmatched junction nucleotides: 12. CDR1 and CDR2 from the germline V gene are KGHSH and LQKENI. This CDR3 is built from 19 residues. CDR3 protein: CASSLLTPGTGVSGNTIYF. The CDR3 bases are TGTGCCAGCTCACTCCTAACCCCCGGGACAGGGGTCTCTGGAAACACCATATATTTT.

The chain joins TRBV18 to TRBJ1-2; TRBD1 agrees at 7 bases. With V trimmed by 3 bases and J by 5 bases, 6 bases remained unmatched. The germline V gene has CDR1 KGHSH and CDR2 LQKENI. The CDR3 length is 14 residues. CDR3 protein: CASSPMGQIYGYTF. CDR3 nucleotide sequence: TGTGCCAGCTCACCTATGGGACAGATATATGGCTACACCTTC.

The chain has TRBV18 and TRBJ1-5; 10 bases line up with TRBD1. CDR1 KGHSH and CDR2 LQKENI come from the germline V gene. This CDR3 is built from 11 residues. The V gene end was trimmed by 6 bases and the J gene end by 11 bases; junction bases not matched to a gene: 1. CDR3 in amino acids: CASSGQGAQHF. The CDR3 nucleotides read TGTGCCAGCTCCGGACAGGGGGCCCAGCATTTT.

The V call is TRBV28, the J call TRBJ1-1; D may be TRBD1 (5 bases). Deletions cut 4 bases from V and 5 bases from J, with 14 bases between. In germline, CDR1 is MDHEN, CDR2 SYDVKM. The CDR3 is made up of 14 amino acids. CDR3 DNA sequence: TGTGCCAGCAGTTCCTCGGGGGAGGTAACTGAAGCTTTCTTT. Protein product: CASSSSGEVTEAFF.

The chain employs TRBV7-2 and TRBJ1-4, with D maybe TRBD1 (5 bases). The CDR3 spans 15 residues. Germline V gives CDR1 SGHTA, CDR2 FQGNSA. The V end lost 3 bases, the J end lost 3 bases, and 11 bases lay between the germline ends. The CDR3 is CASSFFSGANEKLFF. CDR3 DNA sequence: TGTGCCAGCAGCTTTTTTTCGGGGGCTAATGAAAAACTGTTTTTT.

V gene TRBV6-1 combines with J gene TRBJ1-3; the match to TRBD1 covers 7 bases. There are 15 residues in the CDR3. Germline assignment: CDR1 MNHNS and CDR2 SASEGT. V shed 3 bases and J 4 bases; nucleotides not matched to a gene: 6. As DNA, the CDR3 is TGTGCCAGCAGTGACCGGACAGGAAGAGGAAACACCATATATTTT. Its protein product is CASSDRTGRGNTIYF.

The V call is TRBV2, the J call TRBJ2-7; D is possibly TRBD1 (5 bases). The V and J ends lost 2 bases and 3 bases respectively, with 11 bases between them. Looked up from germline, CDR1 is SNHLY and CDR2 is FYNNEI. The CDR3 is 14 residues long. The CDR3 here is CASSERFQGYEQYF. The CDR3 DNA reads TGTGCCAGCAGTGAAAGATTTCAGGGCTACGAGCAGTACTTC.

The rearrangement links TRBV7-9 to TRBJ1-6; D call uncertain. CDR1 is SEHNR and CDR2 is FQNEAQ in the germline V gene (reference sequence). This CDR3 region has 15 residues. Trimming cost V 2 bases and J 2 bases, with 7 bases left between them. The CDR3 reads CASSLQTTYNSPLHF. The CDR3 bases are TGTGCCAGCAGCTTACAGACAACCTATAATTCACCCCTCCACTTT.

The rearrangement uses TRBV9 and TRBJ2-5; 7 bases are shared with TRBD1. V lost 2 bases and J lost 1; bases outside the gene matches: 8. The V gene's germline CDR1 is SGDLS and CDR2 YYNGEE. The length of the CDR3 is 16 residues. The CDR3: CASSVTAGTAQETQYF. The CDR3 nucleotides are TGTGCCAGCAGCGTCACCGCCGGGACAGCCCAAGAGACCCAGTACTTC.

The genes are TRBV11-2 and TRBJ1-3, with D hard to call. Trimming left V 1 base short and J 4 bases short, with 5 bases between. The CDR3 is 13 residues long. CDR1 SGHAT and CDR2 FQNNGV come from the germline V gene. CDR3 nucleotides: TGTGCCAGCAGCTTAGGGCCCGGAAACACCATATATTTT. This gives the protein CASSLGPGNTIYF.

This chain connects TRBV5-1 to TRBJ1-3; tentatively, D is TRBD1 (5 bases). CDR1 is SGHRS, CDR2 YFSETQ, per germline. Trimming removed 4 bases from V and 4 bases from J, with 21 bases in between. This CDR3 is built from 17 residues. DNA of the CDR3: TGCGCCAGCAGCCAAGAACTCCGGCGGGACCGAGGAAACACCATATATTTT. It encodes CASSQELRRDRGNTIYF.

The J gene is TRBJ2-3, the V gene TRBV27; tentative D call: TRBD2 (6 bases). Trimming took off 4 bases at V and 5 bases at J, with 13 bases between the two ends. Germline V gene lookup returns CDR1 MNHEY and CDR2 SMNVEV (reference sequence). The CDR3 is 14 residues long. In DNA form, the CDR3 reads TGTGCCAGCAGTTCACGGGGGATGGTAGATACGCAGTATTTT. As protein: CASSSRGMVDTQYF.

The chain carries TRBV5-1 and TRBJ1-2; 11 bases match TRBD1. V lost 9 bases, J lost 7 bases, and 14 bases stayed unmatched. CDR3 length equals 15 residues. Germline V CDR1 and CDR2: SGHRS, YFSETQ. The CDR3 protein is CATSDRGRSSSGYTF. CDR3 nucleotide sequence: TGCGCCACCTCGGACAGGGGGCGTTCTTCGAGTGGCTACACCTTC.

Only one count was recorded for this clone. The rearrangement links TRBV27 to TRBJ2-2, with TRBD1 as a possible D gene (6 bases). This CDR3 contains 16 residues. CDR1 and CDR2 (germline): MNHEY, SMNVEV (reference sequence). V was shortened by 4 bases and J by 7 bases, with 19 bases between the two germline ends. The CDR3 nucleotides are TGTGCCAGCAGTTCAACAACAGGGTCTTTTAGCGGGGAGCTGTTTTTT. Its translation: CASSSTTGSFSGELFF.

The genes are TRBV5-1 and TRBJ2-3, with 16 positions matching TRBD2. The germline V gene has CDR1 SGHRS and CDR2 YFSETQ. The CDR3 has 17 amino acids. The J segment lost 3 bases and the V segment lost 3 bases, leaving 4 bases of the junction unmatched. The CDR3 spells CASSSGTSGGATDTQYF. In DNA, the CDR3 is TGCGCCAGCAGCTCTGGGACTAGCGGGGGGGCGACAGATACGCAGTATTTT.

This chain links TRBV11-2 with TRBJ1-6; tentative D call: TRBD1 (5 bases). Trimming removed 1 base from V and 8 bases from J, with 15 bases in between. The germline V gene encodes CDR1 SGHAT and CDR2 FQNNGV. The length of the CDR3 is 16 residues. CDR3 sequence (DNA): TGTGCCAGCAGCTTAGTGGGGCCGACAGAGTATTCACCCCTCCACTTT. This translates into CASSLVGPTEYSPLHF.

The CDR3 sequence: CASRRDRTAKNTEAFF. In nucleotides, the CDR3 is TGTGCCAGCAGGAGGGACAGGACAGCTAAAAACACTGAAGCTTTCTTT. This chain connects TRBV2 to TRBJ1-1; 8 bases map to TRBD1. Germline V gives CDR1 SNHLY, CDR2 FYNNEI. The CDR3 runs 16 residues. The ends lost 6 bases at V and 2 bases at J; junction bases unmatched: 11.

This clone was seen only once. The chain's CDR3 is CASSEAGGADTQYF. As DNA, the CDR3 is TGTGCCAGCAGTGAAGCGGGAGGGGCCGATACGCAGTATTTT. The chain has TRBV6-1 and TRBJ2-3; TRBD2 matches 7 bases. Trimming at V came to 0 bases and at J to 6 bases, leaving 3 bases not matched to a gene. There are 14 residues in the CDR3. Germline V gives CDR1 MNHNS, CDR2 SASEGT.

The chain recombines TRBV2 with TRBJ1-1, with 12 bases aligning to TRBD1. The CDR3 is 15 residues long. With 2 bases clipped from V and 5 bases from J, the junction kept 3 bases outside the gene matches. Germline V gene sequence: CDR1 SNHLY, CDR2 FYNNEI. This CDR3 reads CASSERDRGLTEAFF. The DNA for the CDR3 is TGTGCCAGCAGTGAACGGGACAGGGGGCTGACTGAAGCTTTCTTT. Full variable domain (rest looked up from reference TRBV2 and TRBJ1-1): EPEVTQTPSHQVTQMGQEVILRCVPISNHLYFYWYRQILGQKVEFLVSFYNNEISEKSEIFDDQFSVERPDGSNFTLKIRSTKLEDSAMYFCASSERDRGLTEAFFGQGTRLTVV.

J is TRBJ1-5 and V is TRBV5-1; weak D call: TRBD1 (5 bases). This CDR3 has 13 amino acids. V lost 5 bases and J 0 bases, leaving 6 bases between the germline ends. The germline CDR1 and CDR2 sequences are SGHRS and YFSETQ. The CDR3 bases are TGCGCCAGCAGACAGGATAGCAATCAGCCCCAGCATTTT. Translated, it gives CASRQDSNQPQHF.